A single sample is the source of the 15 T cell receptor beta chains below, sequenced in a study of T cells in Graves' hyperthyroidism and ophthalmopathy. RNA transcripts were the template for amplifying TCR beta CDR3 regions. When the TCR CDR3 underwent first-round RT-PCR, the HTBI primer set was used. MiXCR, run by TCRdb on the multiplex PCR reads, gives a single entry per CDR3 protein. This table has roughly 240,000 distinct CDR3 sequences, approximately 25% appearing once. Sequenced: blood. The source of these receptors is a woman between 35 and 50 years old with Graves' ophthalmopathy.

This clonotype was seen at least ten times. The chain employs TRBV11-2 and TRBJ2-7; 7 bases match TRBD2. The V gene's germline CDR1 is SGHAT and CDR2 FQNNGV. The length of the CDR3 is 15 residues. J was trimmed by 3 bases and V by 5 bases; bases with no gene match: 10. The CDR3 nucleotides read TGTGCCAGCAGCAAACCGGTGGCGGGGGACTACGAGCAGTACTTC. It translates to CASSKPVAGDYEQYF.

This clonotype has at least ten counts. V is TRBV9 and J is TRBJ2-7; the D gene is possibly TRBD2 (5 bases). Germline V gene data show CDR1 as SGDLS and CDR2 as YYNGEE. Trimming took off 0 bases at V and 0 bases at J, with 10 bases between the two ends. CDR3 size: 15 residues. The CDR3 DNA reads as TGTGCCAGCAGCGTAGGGGTGGGAGTCTCCTACGAGCAGTACTTC. Protein product: CASSVGVGVSYEQYF.

Ten or more counts support this clonotype. The J gene is TRBJ2-5, the V gene TRBV24-1; possibly TRBD2 for D (6 bases). The CDR3 totals 15 residues. Germline V gives CDR1 KGHDR, CDR2 SFDVKD. Trimming removed 4 bases at V and 3 bases at J, with 14 bases between. The CDR3 loop reads CATSDLEGLKETQYF. CDR3 nucleotide sequence: TGTGCCACCAGTGACCTGGAGGGGCTAAAAGAGACCCAGTACTTC.

This clonotype was counted at least ten times. The chain employs TRBV20-1 and TRBJ1-2; D uncertain. The CDR3 totals 13 residues. V lost 3 bases to trimming and J lost 8 bases, with 16 bases between them. Germline V gene sequence: CDR1 DFQATT, CDR2 SNEGSKA (reference sequence). The CDR3 region is CSASGWLRQGYTF. For the CDR3, the DNA is TGCAGTGCTAGCGGATGGCTGAGGCAAGGCTACACCTTC.

This clonotype was counted once. The genes are TRBV11-3 and TRBJ2-5, with 9 bases fitting TRBD2. The trim removed 7 bases at V and 2 bases at J, leaving 11 bases unmatched. The CDR3 sequence is 16 residues long. Germline-derived CDR1 and CDR2 are SGHNT and YENEEA. CDR3 coding DNA: TGTGCCAGCACCAAGGGGGCTAGCGGGGCGCAAGAGACCCAGTACTTC. It is translated as CASTKGASGAQETQYF.

At least ten counts were recorded for this clonotype. This chain joins TRBV5-1 and TRBJ2-7; 7 positions match TRBD1. Germline V lookup: CDR1 SGHRS, CDR2 YFSETQ. CDR3 length equals 16 residues. Trimming cost V 3 bases and J 0 bases; bases outside gene matches: 9. The CDR3 coding sequence is TGCGCCAGCAGCTACGACAGGGTAGCAATCTCCTACGAGCAGTACTTC. Its protein is CASSYDRVAISYEQYF.

This clonotype was detected many times. V is TRBV6-5 and J is TRBJ2-7; perhaps TRBD2 as D (7 bases). Germline V gene lookup returns CDR1 MNHEY and CDR2 SVGAGI. Trimming cost V 10 bases and J 1 base, with 17 bases left between them. This CDR3 contains 14 residues. In nucleotides, the CDR3 is TGTGCCACCTCCGACGGGGGGCGATCCTACGAGCAGTACTTC. Protein sequence: CATSDGGRSYEQYF.

This clonotype was recorded at least ten times. V gene TRBV7-9 combines with J gene TRBJ2-5, with TRBD1 identical over 7 bases. Unmatched junction bases numbered 6, after V lost 5 bases and J lost 3 bases. The CDR3 loop spans 14 amino acids. In germline, CDR1 is SEHNR, CDR2 FQNEAQ (reference sequence). The CDR3 sequence: CASSPGQLKETQYF. The CDR3 nucleotides read TGTGCCAGCAGCCCGGGACAGTTAAAAGAGACCCAGTACTTC.

The V call is TRBV12-3 or TRBV12-4, the J call TRBJ1-1; D gene ambiguous. Trimming stripped 6 bases from V and 2 bases from J, with 10 bases between. The CDR3 is 13 residues long. The chain's CDR3 is CASSPNVNTEAFF. CDR3 DNA: TGTGCCAGCAGCCCAAATGTAAACACTGAAGCTTTCTTT.

The V call is TRBV4-2, the J call TRBJ2-5; 9 bases are shared with TRBD1. The CDR3 is 16 amino acids. Trimming at V came to 0 bases and at J to 5 bases, leaving 7 bases not matched to a gene. Germline CDR1 is LGHNA and CDR2 is YNFKEQ. CDR3 region: CASSQDRGQGSETQYF. DNA for the CDR3: TGTGCCAGCAGCCAAGATCGGGGACAGGGTAGTGAGACCCAGTACTTC.

This clonotype was recorded many times. In nucleotides, the CDR3 is TGTGCCATCAGTGAGTTGTGGAACACTGAAGCTTTCTTT. This sequence encodes CAISELWNTEAFF. V gene TRBV10-3 combines with J gene TRBJ1-1; D gene ambiguous. The CDR3 runs to 13 residues. Looked up from germline, CDR1 is ENHRY and CDR2 is SYGVKD. The V end lost 1 base, the J end lost 1 base, and 4 bases lay between the germline ends.

This clonotype was counted at least ten times. V gene TRBV12-3 or TRBV12-4 combines with J gene TRBJ1-1; perhaps TRBD1 as D (5 bases). The V end lost 6 bases, the J end lost 4 bases, and 12 bases lay between the germline ends. The CDR3 is 13 residues long. Here the CDR3 DNA reads TGTGCCAGCAGACTAACGGGGGGCACTGAAGCTTTCTTT. It translates to CASRLTGGTEAFF.

This clonotype was seen ten or more times. The chain couples TRBV11-1 to TRBJ2-2; 9 bases fit TRBD1. V shed 2 bases, J shed 4 bases, and the junction held 8 bases outside the gene matches. This CDR3 comprises 17 residues. The germline V gene has CDR1 SGHAT and CDR2 FQDESV (reference sequence). CDR3 in DNA: TGTGCCAGCAGCTTAAGTAGGACAGGGGAAAGCACCGGGGAGCTGTTTTTT. It codes for CASSLSRTGESTGELFF.

This clonotype was counted at least ten times. The chain links TRBV4-2 to TRBJ2-5, with D perhaps being TRBD1 or TRBD2 (5 bases each). The CDR3 sequence is 16 residues long. The V end was cut by 4 bases, the J end by 1 base, with 16 bases between. Germline loops: CDR1 LGHNA, CDR2 YNFKEQ. The CDR3 sequence: CASSPGPGSFQETQYF. Here the CDR3 DNA reads TGTGCCAGCAGCCCGGGGCCGGGCAGTTTCCAAGAGACCCAGTACTTC.

There are many counts of this clonotype. The chain is built from TRBV5-1 and TRBJ2-7; TRBD1 matches 9 bases. Per the germline V gene, CDR1 is SGHRS and CDR2 is YFSETQ. This CDR3 contains 14 residues. V lost 1 base and J lost 4; bases outside the gene matches: 3. The CDR3 DNA reads as TGCGCCAGCAGCTTGTCGGGACAGGGATACGAGCAGTACTTC. This encodes CASSLSGQGYEQYF.